This T cell receptor beta chain was sequenced in a study of blood T cell repertoires in COVID-19. The junction had 16 bases not matched to a gene; V was cut back by 4 bases and J by 5 bases. This CDR3 is 17 amino acids long. Clones were sequenced by immunoSEQ multiplex PCR, and TCRdb holds only the in-frame ones, with some missing. This sample has 100,000 to 150,000 clones, with around 86% found just once. This clone appeared once. Sequencing used peripheral blood. The TCR was taken from a woman between 70 and 85 years old with COVID-19, enrolled during active disease. The genes are TRBV5-3 and TRBJ2-7; 9 positions agree with TRBD1. TRBV5-3 is an ORF, and what it does is uncertain. The CDR3 bases are TGTGCCAGAAGCCGACGACTCCCGGGACAGGGTGTCCACGAGCAGTACTTC. It encodes CARSRRLPGQGVHEQYF.